The 17 T cell receptor beta chains below were found in one sample sequenced in a study of shared clonotypes between healthy human individuals. Data came from immunoSEQ multiplex PCR; TCRdb stores just in-frame clones and leaves some out. The sample consists of around 1.1 million clones, about 84% of them appearing once. Sequenced material: memory CD4+ T cells from PBMCs. Subset in this sample: CD45RA-negative fraction. All receptors come from a man aged 18 to 35 in good health. Some clones in this sample may be carry-over from other donors' samples.

This clone was observed once. V usage is TRBV6-1 and J usage is TRBJ1-5, with 10 bases identical to TRBD1. The length of the CDR3 is 14 residues. Germline V gene lookup returns CDR1 MNHNS and CDR2 SASEGT. V shed 5 bases and J 7 bases; nucleotides not matched to a gene: 5. CDR3 sequence reads: CASSPTGGVQPQHF. DNA for the CDR3: TGTGCCAGCAGTCCGACAGGGGGCGTGCAGCCCCAGCATTTT.

The chain joins TRBV30 to TRBJ1-2, with no clear D. This CDR3 is 14 amino acids long. Germline CDR1 GTSNPN, CDR2 SVGIG (reference sequence). Trimming took off 3 bases at V and 4 bases at J, with 15 bases between the two ends. CDR3 bases: TGTGCCTGGAGCGCACTTAGGCCACTCTATGGCTACACCTTC. Translation: CAWSALRPLYGYTF.

This clone was seen only once. V usage is TRBV7-9 and J usage is TRBJ2-1; D uncertain. CDR3 length equals 15 residues. V shed 4 bases and J shed 0 bases, with 10 bases lying between them. Germline CDR1 reads SEHNR; CDR2 reads FQNEAQ (reference sequence). For the CDR3, the DNA is TGTGCCAGCAGCTCCTCTAAGAGCTCCTACAATGAGCAGTTCTTC. Translating gives CASSSSKSSYNEQFF.

The chain uses TRBV7-2 and TRBJ1-4; D not resolved. This CDR3 has 15 residues. Deletions cut 4 bases from V and 8 bases from J, with 17 bases between. Germline CDR1 SGHTA, CDR2 FQGNSA. This CDR3 reads CASSSIRREGEKLFF. The DNA of the CDR3 is TGTGCCAGCAGCTCAATCCGACGGGAAGGGGAAAAACTGTTTTTT.

The chain couples TRBV7-2 to TRBJ2-3, with TRBD2 identical over 7 bases. Unmatched junction bases numbered 3, after V lost 1 base and J lost 2 bases. The CDR3 consists of 15 residues. Per germline, CDR1 SGHTA and CDR2 FQGNSA. CDR3 DNA sequence: TGTGCCAGCAGCTTAGGTAGCGGGCCCACAGATACGCAGTATTTT. Amino acids: CASSLGSGPTDTQYF.

This clone was recorded a few times. J is TRBJ1-2 and V is TRBV30; 10 nucleotides match TRBD1. With V trimmed by 7 bases and J by 4 bases, 9 bases remained unmatched. Germline V gene sequence: CDR1 GTSNPN, CDR2 SVGIG (reference sequence). This CDR3 contains 14 residues. CDR3 amino acids: CALYRDRGGYGYTF. CDR3 bases: TGTGCCTTGTACCGGGACAGGGGAGGCTATGGCTACACCTTC.

On this clone itself: The same CDR3 also results from other DNA sequences found in this sample. The chain joins TRBV27 to TRBJ2-2, with TRBD2 matching 12 bases. V dropped 3 bases and J dropped 5; count of bases not matched to a gene: 7. The CDR3 covers 17 residues. Per germline, CDR1 MNHEY and CDR2 SMNVEV (reference sequence). The CDR3 DNA is TGTGCCAGCAGTTTCGCTAGCGGGAGGGCCGGAACCGGGGAGCTGTTTTTT. Protein: CASSFASGRAGTGELFF.

The gene calls are TRBV7-7 and TRBJ1-1; D is perhaps TRBD1 (6 bases). The CDR3 totals 13 residues. The V gene lost 6 bases and the J gene lost 11 bases, with 19 bases spanning the gap. Germline V gene data show CDR1 as SSHAT and CDR2 as FNYEAQ (reference sequence). The CDR3 spells CASSLTKGDKAFF. The CDR3 nucleotides are TGTGCCAGCAGTCTAACTAAGGGGGATAAGGCTTTCTTT. Combining the CDR3 with reference TRBV7-7 and TRBJ1-1 gives the whole variable domain GAGVSQSPRYKVTKRGQDVTLRCDPISSHATLYWYQQALGQGPEFLTYFNYEAQPDKSGLPSDRFSAERPEGSISTLTIQRTEQRDSAMYRCASSLTKGDKAFFGQGTRLTVV.

With regard to this clone: The junction departs from the called germline gene at one end, perhaps through a read error. The V gene is TRBV7-8, the J gene TRBJ2-3; D might be TRBD1 or TRBD2, each matching 5 bases. The CDR3 consists of 16 residues. From germline, CDR1 is SGHVS and CDR2 FQNEAQ. The CDR3 spells CASSWSGHASRDTQYF. CDR3 sequence (DNA): TGTGCCAGCAGCTGGAGCGGACACGCTAGCAGAGATACGCAGTATTTT.

This clone came up a few times. J is TRBJ2-1 and V is TRBV5-4; 11 nucleotides agree with TRBD2. Germline loops: CDR1 SGHNT, CDR2 YYREEE (reference sequence). J was trimmed by 3 bases and V by 4 bases; bases with no gene match: 6. The CDR3 has 16 residues. CDR3 amino acids: CASSQGTSGYYNEQFF. The CDR3, as DNA: TGTGCCAGCAGCCAGGGGACTAGCGGCTACTACAATGAGCAGTTCTTC.

The table lists this clone with a few counts. Other DNA sequences from this sample encode an identical CDR3 as well. J is TRBJ1-1 and V is TRBV5-5; D is perhaps TRBD1 (6 bases). The germline V gene encodes CDR1 SGHKS and CDR2 YYEKEE (reference sequence). Trimming took 2 bases from V and 8 from J, leaving 19 bases between them. This CDR3 is built from 15 residues. The CDR3 DNA reads as TGTGCCAGCAGCTTCGGTGGGGGCGATATCACCGAAGCTTTCTTT. Translating gives CASSFGGGDITEAFF.

The genes are TRBV28 and TRBJ2-7; tentatively, D is TRBD1 or TRBD2 (5 bases each). Trimming cost V 8 bases and J 5 bases, with 22 bases left between them. This CDR3 has 15 residues. CDR1 MDHEN and CDR2 SYDVKM come from the germline V gene. The CDR3 DNA is TGTGCCAGCTCCCAAGGGGCTAGCAAGTCCCACGAGCAGTACTTC. Translated: CASSQGASKSHEQYF.

The gene calls are TRBV7-2 and TRBJ2-3; D remains ambiguous. The germline CDR1 and CDR2 sequences are SGHTA and FQGNSA. This CDR3 has 14 amino acids. With 3 bases removed from V and 2 bases from J, the gap between germline ends came to 9 bases. The CDR3 coding sequence is TGTGCCAGCAGCTTGTCGCAACCCACAGATACGCAGTATTTT. Encoded protein: CASSLSQPTDTQYF.

This clone has a single count. This sequence joins TRBV28 and TRBJ1-5; D remains ambiguous. Between the trimmed V and J ends, which lost 2 bases and 5 bases, there was a span of 7 bases. Germline V gene data show CDR1 as MDHEN and CDR2 as SYDVKM. The CDR3 is 13 amino acids. The CDR3 bases are TGTGCCAGCAGTTTAGGGAGTTATCAGCCCCAGCATTTT. It encodes CASSLGSYQPQHF.

This clone was detected only once. The chain joins TRBV4-1 to TRBJ2-1; a weak D match, TRBD2 (5 bases). Germline V gene sequence: CDR1 MGHRA, CDR2 YSYEKL. V lost 0 bases and J 2 bases, leaving 11 bases between the germline ends. The CDR3 covers 16 residues. The CDR3 DNA sequence: TGCGCCAGCAGCCAAGAAATCCAGCGGACCTACAATGAGCAGTTCTTC. Its translation is CASSQEIQRTYNEQFF.

A note on this clone: A much larger clone sits a single nucleotide away, making a read error possible. This chain links TRBV30 with TRBJ2-2; 10 bases are a match to TRBD2. With 2 bases clipped from V and 9 bases from J, the junction kept 9 bases outside the gene matches. The CDR3 totals 15 residues. Per the germline V gene, CDR1 is GTSNPN and CDR2 is SVGIG (reference sequence). CDR3 in amino acids: CAWSSGRAPVWELFF. The CDR3 nucleotides read TGTGCCTGGAGTAGCGGGAGGGCCCCAGTCTGGGAGCTGTTTTTT.

CDR3 nucleotide sequence: TGTGCCAGCAGTGAGCCAGCGGGAGGCTACTACGAGCAGTACTTC. This codes for CASSEPAGGYYEQYF. The V and J genes are TRBV2 and TRBJ2-7, with 9 nucleotides matching TRBD2. Germline assignment: CDR1 SNHLY and CDR2 FYNNEI. V gave up 3 bases and J gave up 3 bases; unmatched junction bases: 6. The CDR3 sequence is 15 residues long.